This is a list of T cell receptor beta chains from one sample in a study of CD8+CD57+ T cells in acquired aplastic anemia. TCRdb re-analysed the reads in MiXCR, keeping a single row per CDR3 protein. Of 200,000 to 250,000 distinct CDR3 sequences listed, under 65% are singletons. The material sequenced was sorted CD4+, CD8+, or CD8+CD57+ T cells (not recorded which) from PBMCs. Receptor source: a human donor in good health. CDR3s include the opening cysteine and the closing phenylalanine or tryptophan. D genes are given only for firm matches. The size field is filled for only some rows; it gives once, few, many or a size class.

>-|TRBV20-1|TRBJ1-3|-
CSARRQARESAGDTIYF
TGCAGTGCTCGACGACAGGCGAGAGAATCGGCTGGAGACACCATATATTTT
>-|TRBV10-3|TRBJ2-7|once
CAIAGRQGSYEQYF
TGTGCCATCGCCGGGAGACAGGGATCCTACGAGCAGTACTTC
>TRBD2|TRBV29-1|TRBJ2-5|-
CSVALAGAQVTQYF
TGCAGCGTTGCACTAGCGGGGGCACAAGTGACCCAGTACTTC
>-|TRBV2|TRBJ1-1|-
CASRTGALTGEAFF
TGTGCCAGCAGAACAGGCGCCCTAACGGGTGAAGCTTTCTTT
>TRBD2|TRBV10-3|TRBJ2-1|-
CAITDSTSGYNERLF
TGTGCCATCACTGACTCGACTAGCGGATACAATGAGCGGCTCTTC
>TRBD2|TRBV7-6|TRBJ2-5|-
CASSLGASGGWETQYF
TGTGCCAGCAGCTTAGGGGCTAGCGGGGGGTGGGAGACCCAGTACTTC
>-|TRBV3-1|TRBJ1-1|-
CASSPYRGAGTEAFF
TGTGCCAGCAGCCCCTATCGGGGGGCAGGCACTGAAGCTTTCTTT
>TRBD2|TRBV10-3|TRBJ2-5|-
CAISGGGTIQETQYF
TGTGCCATCAGTGGGGGGGGAACCATACAAGAGACCCAGTACTTC
>TRBD1|TRBV5-1|TRBJ1-4|-
CASSQVTGDEKLFF
TGTGCCAGCAGCCAAGTGACAGGGGACGAAAAACTGTTTTTT
>-|TRBV7-9|TRBJ1-4|-
CASSETATTNEKLFF
TGTGCCAGCAGCGAGACAGCTACAACTAATGAAAAACTGTTTTTT
>-|TRBV5-1|TRBJ2-7|few
CASSRGTPPTAYF
TGCGCCAGCAGCCGCGGGACACCTCCAACCGCGTACTTC
>TRBD2|TRBV7-8|TRBJ2-7|few
CASSLGTSSYEQYF
TGTGCCAGCAGCTTAGGGACTAGCTCCTACGAGCAGTACTTC
>TRBD2|TRBV3-1|TRBJ2-1|-
CASSQLAGTMVNEQFF
TGTGCCAGCAGCCAATTAGCGGGTACTATGGTCAATGAGCAGTTCTTC
>-|TRBV20-1|TRBJ2-3|few
CSARKGGTQYF
TGCAGTGCTAGAAAGGGGGGTACGCAGTATTTT
>-|TRBV7-9|TRBJ2-7|-
CASSPDKYEQYF
TGTGCCAGCAGCCCCGACAAGTACGAGCAGTACTTC
>-|TRBV29-1|TRBJ2-7|-
CSVVSWPTYEQYF
TGCAGCGTTGTGTCGTGGCCCACCTACGAGCAGTACTTC
>-|TRBV6-1|TRBJ1-2|-
CASREADSYYGYTF
TGTGCCAGCAGAGAAGCTGACAGTTACTATGGCTACACCTTC
>TRBD2|TRBV10-2|TRBJ2-7|-
CASSAIYGGEPYEQYF
TGTGCCAGCAGTGCTATTTACGGGGGGGAACCCTACGAGCAGTACTTC
>-|TRBV20-1|TRBJ1-5|-
CSATSTDSNQPQHF
TGCAGTGCAACATCCACCGATAGCAATCAGCCCCAGCATTTT
>TRBD2|TRBV14|TRBJ2-2|once
CASSKEPSGSINTGELFF
TGTGCCAGCAGCAAAGAGCCTAGCGGTTCAATTAACACCGGGGAGCTGTTTTTT
>-|TRBV10-3|TRBJ2-1|-
CAISDDFGEQFF
TGTGCCATCTCGGACGACTTCGGTGAGCAGTTCTTC
>TRBD2|TRBV7-2|TRBJ2-3|few
CASSLVTSGSLTEADTQYF
TGTGCCAGCAGCTTAGTGACTAGCGGGAGCCTAACTGAGGCAGATACGCAGTATTTT
>-|TRBV5-6|TRBJ1-6|-
CASSLAGTVYSPLHF
TGTGCCAGCAGCTTGGCCGGTACCGTATATTCACCCCTCCACTTT